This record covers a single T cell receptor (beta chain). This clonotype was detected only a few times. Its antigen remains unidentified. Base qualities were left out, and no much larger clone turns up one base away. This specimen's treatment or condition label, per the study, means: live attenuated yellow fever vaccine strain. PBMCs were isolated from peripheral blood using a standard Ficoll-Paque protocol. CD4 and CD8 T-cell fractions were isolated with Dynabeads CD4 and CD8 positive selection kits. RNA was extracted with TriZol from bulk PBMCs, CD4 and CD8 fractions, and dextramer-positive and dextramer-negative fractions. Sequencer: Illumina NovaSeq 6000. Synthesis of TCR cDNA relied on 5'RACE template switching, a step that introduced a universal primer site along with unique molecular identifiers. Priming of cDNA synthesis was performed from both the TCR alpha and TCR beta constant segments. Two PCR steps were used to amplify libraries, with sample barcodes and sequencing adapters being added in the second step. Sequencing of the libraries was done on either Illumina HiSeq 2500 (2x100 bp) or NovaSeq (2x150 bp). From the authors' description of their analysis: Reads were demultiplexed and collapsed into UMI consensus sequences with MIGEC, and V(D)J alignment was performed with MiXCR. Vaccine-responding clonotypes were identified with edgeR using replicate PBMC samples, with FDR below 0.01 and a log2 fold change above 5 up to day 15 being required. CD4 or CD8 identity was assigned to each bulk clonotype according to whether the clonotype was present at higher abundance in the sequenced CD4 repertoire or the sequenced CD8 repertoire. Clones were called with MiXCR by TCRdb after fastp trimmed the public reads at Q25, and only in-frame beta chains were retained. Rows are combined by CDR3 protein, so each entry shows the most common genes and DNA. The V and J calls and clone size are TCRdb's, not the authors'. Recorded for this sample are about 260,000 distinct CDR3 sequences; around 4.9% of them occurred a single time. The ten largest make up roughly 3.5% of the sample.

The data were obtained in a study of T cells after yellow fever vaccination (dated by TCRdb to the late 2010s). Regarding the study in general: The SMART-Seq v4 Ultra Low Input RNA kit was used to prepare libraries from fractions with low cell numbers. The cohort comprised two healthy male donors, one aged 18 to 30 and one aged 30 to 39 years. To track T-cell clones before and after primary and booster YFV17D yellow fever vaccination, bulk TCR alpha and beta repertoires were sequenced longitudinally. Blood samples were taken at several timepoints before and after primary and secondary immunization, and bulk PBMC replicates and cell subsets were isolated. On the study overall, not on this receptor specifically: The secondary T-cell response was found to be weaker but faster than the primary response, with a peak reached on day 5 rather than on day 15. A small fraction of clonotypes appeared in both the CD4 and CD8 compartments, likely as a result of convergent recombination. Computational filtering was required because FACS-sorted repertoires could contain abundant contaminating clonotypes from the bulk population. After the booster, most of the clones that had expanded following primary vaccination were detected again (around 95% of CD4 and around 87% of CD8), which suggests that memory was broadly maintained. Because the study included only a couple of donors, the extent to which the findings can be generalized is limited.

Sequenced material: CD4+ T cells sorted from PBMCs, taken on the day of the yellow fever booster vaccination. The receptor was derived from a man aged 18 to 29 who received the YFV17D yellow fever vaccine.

The nucleotide sequence reads as follows: TGCAGTGCAAGGAGGGGAGACGGAGGCACCATATATTTT. Its protein reads: CSARRGDGGTIYF. The chain is made from TRBV20-1 and TRBJ1-3; matching of 5 bases hints at TRBD1 as the D gene. CDR1 DFQATT and CDR2 SNEGSKA are derived from the germline V gene (reference sequence). Trimming at the junction amounts to 6 bases on V and 9 bases on J, and the germline ends lie 18 bases apart. Reading from cysteine to phenylalanine, the CDR3 counts 13 amino acids. Only the CDR3 part of the read is kept: 39 bases, read in frame from the first base.